A single sample gave rise to the 7 T cell receptor beta chains below, sequenced in a study of T cells in Graves' hyperthyroidism and ophthalmopathy. Using RNA transcripts as the source, TCR beta CDR3 regions were amplified. RT-PCR in the first round (using the HTBI primer set) targeted the TCR CDR3. MiXCR, applied by TCRdb to the multiplex PCR reads, yields one record per CDR3 protein. The data show about 560,000 distinct CDR3 sequences, with 12% to 15% seen just once and 11% to 15% held by the top ten. The sample consisted of blood. Receptors were obtained from a woman aged 40 to 50 with Graves' hyperthyroidism.

In its sample, this clonotype was seen many times. The rearrangement links TRBV20-1 to TRBJ2-3; 7 positions agree with TRBD2. V lost 0 bases and J lost 2; bases outside the gene matches: 8. The CDR3 has 16 amino acids. Germline CDR1 reads DFQATT; CDR2 reads SNEGSKA (reference sequence). CDR3 sequence: CSARDREATFTDTQYF. CDR3 bases: TGCAGTGCTAGAGATCGGGAGGCAACCTTCACAGATACGCAGTATTTT.

At least ten counts were recorded for this clonotype. This chain joins TRBV12-3 or TRBV12-4 and TRBJ2-2; 12 bases match TRBD2. This CDR3 has 17 amino acids. Losses at the gene ends were 3 bases for V and 4 bases for J; bases not matched to a gene: 6. The CDR3 nucleotides read TGTGCCAGCAGTTTTCTAGCGGGAGGGCCGAGCACCGGGGAGCTGTTTTTT. Translated: CASSFLAGGPSTGELFF.

This clonotype was seen ten or more times. This chain connects TRBV7-6 to TRBJ2-1; perhaps TRBD2 as D (5 bases). Germline loops: CDR1 SGHVS, CDR2 FNYEAQ. The CDR3 spans 15 residues. The V gene lost 1 base and the J gene lost 3 bases, with 10 bases spanning the gap. The CDR3 nucleotides are TGTGCCAGCAGCTTAGGTCTAGCCCGCTACAATGAGCAGTTCTTC. This sequence encodes CASSLGLARYNEQFF.

This clonotype came up many times. V and J are TRBV5-1 and TRBJ2-1, with 8 bases that match TRBD1. This CDR3 is 16 amino acids long. The germline CDR1 and CDR2 sequences are SGHRS and YFSETQ. After removal of 3 bases from V and 0 bases from J, the junction contained 5 bases not matched to a gene. The CDR3 sequence: CASSWWTGFSYNEQFF. The CDR3 DNA is TGCGCCAGCAGCTGGTGGACAGGGTTCTCCTACAATGAGCAGTTCTTC.

This clonotype was seen ten or more times. V and J are TRBV10-3 and TRBJ1-1; tentatively, D is TRBD1 (5 bases). Germline V gene sequence: CDR1 ENHRY, CDR2 SYGVKD. The CDR3 spans 13 residues. V was pared by 2 bases and J by 5 bases, with 9 bases between. The CDR3 spells CAISEHEGTEAFF. The DNA of the CDR3 is TGTGCCATCAGTGAGCATGAGGGGACTGAAGCTTTCTTT.

Only a few counts were recorded for this clonotype. This chain joins TRBV5-6 and TRBJ2-5, with 8 bases that match TRBD2. In germline, CDR1 is SGHDT, CDR2 YYEEEE. The CDR3 is 17 amino acids. V shed 3 bases and J 5 bases; nucleotides not matched to a gene: 15. CDR3 amino acids: CASSWGTSGYTQETQYF. Here the CDR3 DNA reads TGTGCCAGCAGCTGGGGCACTAGCGGCTATACCCAGGAGACCCAGTACTTC.

This clonotype was recorded at least ten times. The CDR3 region is CASSEPLGTQYF. CDR3 nucleotides: TGTGCCAGCAGTGAACCTCTGGGGACCCAGTACTTC. This chain joins TRBV2 and TRBJ2-5; D is uncertain. The V end was cut by 2 bases, the J end by 7 bases, with 8 bases between. CDR3 length equals 12 residues. Germline-derived CDR1 and CDR2 are SNHLY and FYNNEI.